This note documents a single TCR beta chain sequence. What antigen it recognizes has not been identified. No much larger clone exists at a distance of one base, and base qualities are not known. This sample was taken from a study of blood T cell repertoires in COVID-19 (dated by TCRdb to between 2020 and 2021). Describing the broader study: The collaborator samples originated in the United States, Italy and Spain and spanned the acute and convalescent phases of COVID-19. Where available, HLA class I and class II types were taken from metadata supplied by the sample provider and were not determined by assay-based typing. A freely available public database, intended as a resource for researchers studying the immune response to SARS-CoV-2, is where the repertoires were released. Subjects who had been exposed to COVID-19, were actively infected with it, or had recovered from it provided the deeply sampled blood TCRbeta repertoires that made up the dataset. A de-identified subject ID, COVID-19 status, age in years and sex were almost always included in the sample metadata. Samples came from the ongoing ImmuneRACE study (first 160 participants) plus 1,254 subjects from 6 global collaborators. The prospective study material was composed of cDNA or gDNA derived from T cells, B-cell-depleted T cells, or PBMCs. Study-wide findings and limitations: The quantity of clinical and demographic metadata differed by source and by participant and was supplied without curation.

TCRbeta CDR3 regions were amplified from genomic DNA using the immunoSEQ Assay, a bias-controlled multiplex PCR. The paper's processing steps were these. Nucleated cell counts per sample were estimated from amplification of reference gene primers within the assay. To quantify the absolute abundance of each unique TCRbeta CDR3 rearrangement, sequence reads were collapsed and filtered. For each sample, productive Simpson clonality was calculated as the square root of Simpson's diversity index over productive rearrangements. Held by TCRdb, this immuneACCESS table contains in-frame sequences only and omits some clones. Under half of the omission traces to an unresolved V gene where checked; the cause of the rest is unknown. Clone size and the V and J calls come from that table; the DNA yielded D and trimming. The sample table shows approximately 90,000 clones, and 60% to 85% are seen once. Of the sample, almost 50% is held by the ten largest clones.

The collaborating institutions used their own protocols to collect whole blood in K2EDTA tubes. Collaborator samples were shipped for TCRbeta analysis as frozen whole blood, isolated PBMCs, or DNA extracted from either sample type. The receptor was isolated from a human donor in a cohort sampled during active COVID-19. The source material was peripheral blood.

The CDR3 region reads CASSLIYGTGIADTQYF. The DNA reads TGTGCCAGCAGTTTAATCTACGGGACAGGGATTGCCGATACGCAGTATTTT. The V and J segments used are TRBV28 and TRBJ2-3, with 9 junctional bases fitting TRBD1. Clipping removes 2 bases from V and 6 bases from J, with 12 as the unmatched junction base count. The CDR3 runs 17 amino acids, cysteine and phenylalanine included. The kept DNA is CDR3 alone, 51 bases in frame from the first base. Based on the germline V gene, the CDR1 and CDR2 sequences are MDHEN and SYDVKM.